Listed here are 32 T cell receptor beta chains from one sample, sequenced in a study of T cells in Graves' hyperthyroidism and ophthalmopathy. Amplification targeted TCR beta CDR3 regions from RNA transcripts. A first-round RT-PCR of the TCR CDR3 used the HTBI primer set. Each CDR3 protein is one row after TCRdb ran MiXCR on the multiplex PCR reads. This sample carries about 500,000 distinct CDR3 sequences, about a sixth of them seen once, and the ten largest clones take about 17%. The sequenced sample was blood. These receptors came from a woman between 18 and 29 years old with Graves' hyperthyroidism.

This clonotype was seen a handful of times. The gene calls are TRBV2 and TRBJ1-5, with 12 bases that match TRBD1. The V gene's germline CDR1 is SNHLY and CDR2 FYNNEI. V lost 5 bases to trimming and J lost 2 bases; unmatched junction nucleotides: 1. The CDR3 is made up of 15 amino acids. The CDR3 sequence: CASSWDRGRNQPQHF. CDR3 nucleotide sequence: TGTGCCAGCAGTTGGGACAGGGGGCGCAATCAGCCCCAGCATTTT.

The chain is built from TRBV7-2 and TRBJ2-1, with 10 bases fitting TRBD2. CDR1 and CDR2 from the germline V gene are SGHTA and FQGNSA. The CDR3 runs to 16 residues. With V trimmed by 5 bases and J by 4 bases, 8 bases remained unmatched. The CDR3 nucleotides are TGTGCCAGCAGCCGAGACGTAGCGGGAGGATACAATGAGCAGTTCTTC. Amino acids: CASSRDVAGGYNEQFF.

This clonotype was picked up a small number of times. This chain links TRBV29-1 with TRBJ1-2; 11 positions match TRBD1. The CDR3 is 14 residues long. With 1 base clipped from V and 6 bases from J, the junction kept 4 bases outside the gene matches. The germline gives CDR1 SQVTM, CDR2 ANQGSEA. The CDR3 nucleotides read TGCAGCGTTGAAGGGGGACAGGGGGTAAATGGCTACACCTTC. Translated, it gives CSVEGGQGVNGYTF.

This sequence joins TRBV2 and TRBJ1-5, with 9 bases lining up with TRBD1. CDR3 size: 15 residues. Germline V gene data show CDR1 as SNHLY and CDR2 as FYNNEI. J gave up 7 bases and V 2 bases, and 6 bases lay outside the gene matches. DNA of the CDR3: TGTGCCAGCAGTGAAAGGGGGACAGGGAGACAGCCCCAGCATTTT. Its translation is CASSERGTGRQPQHF.

Ten or more counts support this clonotype. The chain employs TRBV3-1 and TRBJ1-2; D is possibly TRBD1 (6 bases). Germline V gene data show CDR1 as LGHDT and CDR2 as YNNKEL (reference sequence). CDR3 length equals 15 residues. V shed 5 bases and J shed 4 bases, with 17 bases lying between them. For the CDR3, the DNA is TGTGCCAGCAGCTGGTACAGGGCCCAGCGCTATGGCTACACCTTC. Translated, it gives CASSWYRAQRYGYTF. The complete variable domain, with remaining parts taken from reference TRBV3-1 and TRBJ1-2, reads DTAVSQTPKYLVTQMGNDKSIKCEQNLGHDTMYWYKQDSKKFLKIMFSYNNKELIINETVPNRFSPKSPDKAHLNLHINSLELGDSAVYFCASSWYRAQRYGYTFGSGTRLTVV.

The V and J genes are TRBV12-3 or TRBV12-4 and TRBJ2-1; 12 nucleotides line up with TRBD2. The CDR3 consists of 20 residues. J lost 12 bases, V lost 8 bases, and 29 bases had no gene match. In DNA form, the CDR3 reads TGTGCCAGCTCACCAGGGACGATAGGACTAGCGGGACAACAAAGCCGCGGGCAGTTCTTC. Residues: CASSPGTIGLAGQQSRGQFF.

This clonotype was recorded a few times. The junction does not match germline at one end; this may be a read error. The gene calls are TRBV5-1 and TRBJ2-1; D gene unclear. Germline V gene data show CDR1 as SGHRS and CDR2 as YFSETQ. The CDR3 is made up of 16 amino acids. CDR3 sequence reads: CASSLGQTYSYNEQSF. CDR3 coding DNA: TGCGCCAGCAGCTTGGGGCAAACGTACTCCTACAATGAGCAGTCCTTC.

The sample holds a few counts of this clonotype. The rearrangement uses TRBV14 and TRBJ1-4, with D perhaps TRBD1 (6 bases). The CDR3 covers 15 residues. V was clipped by 2 bases and J by 7 bases, with 14 bases between them. Per the germline V gene, CDR1 is SGHDN and CDR2 is FVKESK. The DNA of the CDR3 is TGTGCCAGCAGCCAAAGTGGGGGGCCCGGTGAAAAACTGTTTTTT. Protein: CASSQSGGPGEKLFF.

The rearrangement links TRBV5-1 to TRBJ2-5, with D unresolved. Germline CDR1 reads SGHRS; CDR2 reads YFSETQ. This CDR3 has 13 residues. The ends were cut back, 0 bases at V and 5 bases at J, with 8 bases in the middle. CDR3 sequence (DNA): TGCGCCAGCAGCTTGGGGCAGTTCGAGACCCAGTACTTC. This translates into CASSLGQFETQYF.

This chain connects TRBV5-6 to TRBJ1-2; no definite D call. V lost 2 bases, J lost 8 bases, and 13 bases lay in between. CDR3 length: 13 residues. Germline-derived CDR1 and CDR2 are SGHDT and YYEEEE. The CDR3 protein is CASSFLDGRGYTF. DNA of the CDR3: TGTGCCAGCAGCTTTCTGGACGGACGAGGCTACACCTTC. Full variable domain (outside the CDR3, taken from reference TRBV5-6 and TRBJ1-2): DAGVTQSPTHLIKTRGQQVTLRCSPKSGHDTVSWYQQALGQGPQFIFQYYEEEERQRGNFPDRFSGHQFPNYSSELNVNALLLGDSALYLCASSFLDGRGYTFGSGTRLTVV.

This clonotype was observed a handful of times. The genes are TRBV29-1 and TRBJ2-5, with D perhaps being TRBD1 or TRBD2 (7 bases each). Trimming removed 2 bases from V and 5 bases from J, with 12 bases in between. CDR1 SQVTM and CDR2 ANQGSEA come from the germline V gene. The CDR3 has 13 amino acids. The CDR3 loop is CSVETGEGETQYF. The CDR3 bases are TGCAGCGTTGAAACAGGGGAGGGGGAGACCCAGTACTTC.

This chain uses TRBV7-9 with TRBJ2-7; D tentatively reads TRBD1 or TRBD2 (6 bases each). The CDR3 is 15 amino acids. Germline V gene data show CDR1 as SEHNR and CDR2 as FQNEAQ (reference sequence). Trimming shortened V by 1 base and J by 6 bases, and 16 bases separated the two germline ends. Written as DNA, the CDR3 is TGTGCCAGCAGCTTAGTCACAGGGCGGGGAGGCGAGCAGTACTTC. It encodes CASSLVTGRGGEQYF.

The sample holds many counts of this clonotype. The chain is built from TRBV11-2 and TRBJ2-7, with D possibly being TRBD1 (6 bases). The CDR3 has 16 residues. Trimming took off 5 bases at V and 3 bases at J, with 20 bases between the two ends. The germline CDR1 and CDR2 sequences are SGHAT and FQNNGV. The CDR3 region is CASSPIRRRGHYEQYF. DNA of the CDR3: TGTGCCAGCAGCCCGATCAGGCGCAGGGGACACTACGAGCAGTACTTC.

This clonotype was detected only a few times. The DNA of the CDR3 is TGCGCCAGCAGCTTGGCCGGTGGTACCAATGAAAAACTGTTTTTT. Its translation is CASSLAGGTNEKLFF. This chain links TRBV5-1 with TRBJ1-4, with no clear D. V shed 0 bases and J shed 5 bases, with 11 bases lying between them. CDR1 and CDR2 (germline): SGHRS, YFSETQ. The CDR3 consists of 15 residues.

This rearrangement joins TRBV3-1 to TRBJ1-1; perhaps TRBD1 as D (6 bases). CDR1 LGHDT and CDR2 YNNKEL come from the germline V gene (reference sequence). V lost 4 bases and J lost 3, with 12 bases in between. The CDR3 loop spans 14 amino acids. In DNA form, the CDR3 reads TGTGCCAGCAGCCTGACGGGGGCGGACACTGAAGCTTTCTTT. It encodes CASSLTGADTEAFF.

This clonotype was observed a few times. The V call is TRBV20-1, the J call TRBJ2-3, with D possibly TRBD1 on 5 matching bases. The germline CDR1 and CDR2 sequences are DFQATT and SNEGSKA (reference sequence). The V end lost 3 bases, the J end lost 2 bases, and 9 bases lay between the germline ends. The CDR3 covers 13 residues. CDR3 nucleotide sequence: TGCAGTGCTAGGACAGCCCTCACAGATACGCAGTATTTT. Its translation is CSARTALTDTQYF.

This clonotype has ten or more counts. J is TRBJ2-2 and V is TRBV5-1, with 12 bases matching TRBD2. V trimming: 4 bases; J trimming: 4 bases; junction bases outside the gene matches: 5. Germline lookup yields CDR1 SGHRS and CDR2 YFSETQ. The CDR3 is 16 residues long. CDR3 sequence reads: CASSTGLAGGTGELFF. The CDR3, as DNA: TGCGCCAGCAGCACGGGACTAGCGGGTGGCACCGGGGAGCTGTTTTTT. The whole variable domain, remainder taken from reference TRBV5-1 and TRBJ2-2, is KAGVTQTPRYLIKTRGQQVTLSCSPISGHRSVSWYQQTPGQGLQFLFEYFSETQRNKGNFPGRFSGRQFSNSRSEMNVSTLELGDSALYLCASSTGLAGGTGELFFGEGSRLTVL.

The rearrangement uses TRBV6-2 or TRBV6-3 and TRBJ2-1; 7 bases are a match to TRBD2. Germline values: CDR1 MNHEY, CDR2 SVGEGT. Unmatched junction bases numbered 6, after V lost 6 bases and J lost 7 bases. The CDR3 sequence is 13 residues long. CDR3: CASSSKGGNEQFF. The DNA of the CDR3 is TGTGCCAGCAGCTCAAAGGGAGGGAATGAGCAGTTCTTC.

This clonotype was observed a handful of times. This chain uses TRBV27 with TRBJ1-4, with unresolved D. CDR3 length: 12 amino acids. Germline CDR1 is MNHEY and CDR2 is SMNVEV (reference sequence). Trimming stripped 0 bases from V and 8 bases from J, with 4 bases between. CDR3 region: CASSLSREKLFF. The CDR3 nucleotides are TGTGCCAGCAGTTTATCTCGGGAAAAACTGTTTTTT.

This clonotype was counted many times. The chain joins TRBV20-1 to TRBJ1-5; maybe TRBD1 (5 bases). Trimming shortened V by 5 bases and J by 1 base, and 6 bases separated the two germline ends. The germline gives CDR1 DFQATT, CDR2 SNEGSKA (reference sequence). This CDR3 has 12 residues. CDR3 amino acids: CSAGDSNQPQHF. CDR3 DNA sequence: TGCAGTGCTGGGGACAGCAATCAGCCCCAGCATTTT.

This clonotype was counted many times. V gene TRBV29-1 combines with J gene TRBJ2-1, with TRBD2 identical over 11 bases. V shed 4 bases, J shed 1 base, and the junction held 6 bases outside the gene matches. The CDR3 sequence is 16 residues long. The germline CDR1 and CDR2 sequences are SQVTM and ANQGSEA. The CDR3: CSVAGTSGSSYNEQFF. The CDR3 DNA follows: TGCAGCGTTGCTGGCACTAGCGGGAGTTCCTACAATGAGCAGTTCTTC.

The chain employs TRBV7-9 and TRBJ2-7; perhaps TRBD2 as D (5 bases). Deletions cut 3 bases from V and 6 bases from J, with 12 bases between. CDR1 and CDR2 (germline): SEHNR, FQNEAQ (reference sequence). This CDR3 region has 13 residues. The chain's CDR3 is CASSLASSAEQYF. The CDR3 DNA reads TGTGCCAGCAGCTTGGCTAGCTCGGCCGAGCAGTACTTC. Looking up the rest from reference TRBV7-9 and TRBJ2-7 gives the full variable domain: DTGVSQNPRHKITKRGQNVTFRCDPISEHNRLYWYRQTLGQGPEFLTYFQNEAQLEKSRLLSDRFSAERPKGSFSTLEIQRTEQGDSAMYLCASSLASSAEQYFGPGTRLTVT.

This clonotype has only a few counts. The V gene is TRBV20-1, the J gene TRBJ1-1, with D unresolved. Germline V CDR1 and CDR2: DFQATT, SNEGSKA (reference sequence). The CDR3 totals 16 residues. The germline V and J ends were trimmed by 0 bases and 1 base, with 15 bases remaining between them. The CDR3 here is CSARDSGPIPNTEAFF. The CDR3 DNA reads as TGCAGTGCTAGAGATTCGGGCCCAATACCGAACACTGAAGCTTTCTTT.

V gene TRBV7-6 combines with J gene TRBJ1-6; D unresolved. The V end was cut by 2 bases, the J end by 0 bases, with 8 bases between. Germline V lookup: CDR1 SGHVS, CDR2 FNYEAQ. This CDR3 has 16 residues. The CDR3 loop reads CASSLTASSYNSPLHF. The CDR3 region has the DNA TGTGCCAGCAGCTTAACAGCAAGCTCCTATAATTCACCCCTCCACTTT.

The chain recombines TRBV5-1 with TRBJ2-7; TRBD1 aligns across 8 bases. The CDR3 extends over 15 amino acids. Germline loops: CDR1 SGHRS, CDR2 YFSETQ. Trimming removed 4 bases from V and 2 bases from J; junction bases left unmatched: 8. The chain's CDR3 is CASSRGQGPTYEQYF. DNA for the CDR3: TGCGCCAGCAGCCGAGGACAGGGTCCCACCTACGAGCAGTACTTC.

This chain joins TRBV2 and TRBJ2-2; D perhaps matches TRBD2 (6 bases). Germline loops: CDR1 SNHLY, CDR2 FYNNEI. This CDR3 is built from 14 residues. DNA for the CDR3: TGTGTAAAAGGGGCGGGAAGAAACACCGGGGAGCTGTTTTTT. This sequence encodes CVKGAGRNTGELFF.

The chain carries TRBV15 and TRBJ2-5, with D possibly being TRBD1 (6 bases). This CDR3 region has 15 residues. V was shortened by 1 base and J by 5 bases, with 14 bases between the two germline ends. CDR1 is LNHNV, CDR2 YYDKDF, per germline (reference sequence). The CDR3 spells CATSRGQEGRETQYF. The CDR3 DNA follows: TGTGCCACCAGCAGAGGACAGGAAGGTCGGGAGACCCAGTACTTC.

The V and J genes are TRBV11-2 and TRBJ2-6; D may be TRBD1 (6 bases). Germline CDR1 and CDR2: SGHAT and FQNNGV. V lost 3 bases to trimming and J lost 0 bases, with 12 bases between them. The CDR3 loop spans 17 amino acids. Here the CDR3 DNA reads TGTGCCAGCAGCTTTTACCAGGGGAACTCTGGGGCCAACGTCCTGACTTTC. This codes for CASSFYQGNSGANVLTF.

The sample holds many counts of this clonotype. J is TRBJ1-6 and V is TRBV6-2 or TRBV6-3; TRBD1 is a possible D gene (5 bases). The germline gives CDR1 MNHEY, CDR2 SVGEGT. The length of the CDR3 is 12 residues. Between the trimmed V and J ends, which lost 0 bases and 14 bases, there was a span of 8 bases. CDR3 protein: CASSYSRGTLHF. The CDR3 nucleotides are TGTGCCAGCAGTTACTCGAGGGGAACCCTCCACTTT.

This clonotype was detected many times. This rearrangement joins TRBV12-3 or TRBV12-4 to TRBJ1-1; D not resolved. Trimming shortened V by 3 bases and J by 6 bases, and 11 bases separated the two germline ends. The CDR3 is 13 residues long. The CDR3 sequence is CASSFATWSEAFF. The CDR3 nucleotides are TGTGCCAGCAGTTTCGCGACTTGGTCTGAAGCTTTCTTT.

This clonotype has just a few counts. The chain carries TRBV7-7 and TRBJ2-2; D call uncertain. Per the germline V gene, CDR1 is SSHAT and CDR2 is FNYEAQ (reference sequence). This CDR3 is built from 16 residues. V lost 2 bases to trimming and J lost 0 bases, with 10 bases between them. CDR3 nucleotide sequence: TGTGCCAGCAGCTTAAAAATAGACGCGAACACCGGGGAGCTGTTTTTT. Translation gives CASSLKIDANTGELFF.

The V and J genes are TRBV12-5 and TRBJ2-1; the match to TRBD2 covers 10 bases. The germline V gene has CDR1 LGHNT and CDR2 FRNRAP. The CDR3 is 18 amino acids. The trim removed 4 bases at V and 3 bases at J, leaving 12 bases unmatched. The CDR3 nucleotides are TGTGCTAGTGGTTGGTCCGGGACTAGCGAAAGCCTCTACAATGAGCAGTTCTTC. The encoded protein is CASGWSGTSESLYNEQFF.